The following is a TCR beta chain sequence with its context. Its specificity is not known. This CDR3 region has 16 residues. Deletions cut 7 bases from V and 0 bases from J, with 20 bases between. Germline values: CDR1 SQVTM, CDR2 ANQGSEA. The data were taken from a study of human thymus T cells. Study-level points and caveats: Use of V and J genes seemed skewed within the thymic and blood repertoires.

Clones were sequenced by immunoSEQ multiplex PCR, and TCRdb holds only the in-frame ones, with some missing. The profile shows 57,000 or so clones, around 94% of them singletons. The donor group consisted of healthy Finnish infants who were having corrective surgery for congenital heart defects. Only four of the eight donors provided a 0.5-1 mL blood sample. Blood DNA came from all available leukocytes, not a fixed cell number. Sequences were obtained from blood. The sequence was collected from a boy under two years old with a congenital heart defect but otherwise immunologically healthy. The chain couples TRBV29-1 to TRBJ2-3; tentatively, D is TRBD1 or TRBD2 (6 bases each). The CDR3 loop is CSAGGGTGRSTDTQYF. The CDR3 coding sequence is TGCAGCGCTGGAGGGGGTACAGGCAGAAGCACAGATACGCAGTATTTT.